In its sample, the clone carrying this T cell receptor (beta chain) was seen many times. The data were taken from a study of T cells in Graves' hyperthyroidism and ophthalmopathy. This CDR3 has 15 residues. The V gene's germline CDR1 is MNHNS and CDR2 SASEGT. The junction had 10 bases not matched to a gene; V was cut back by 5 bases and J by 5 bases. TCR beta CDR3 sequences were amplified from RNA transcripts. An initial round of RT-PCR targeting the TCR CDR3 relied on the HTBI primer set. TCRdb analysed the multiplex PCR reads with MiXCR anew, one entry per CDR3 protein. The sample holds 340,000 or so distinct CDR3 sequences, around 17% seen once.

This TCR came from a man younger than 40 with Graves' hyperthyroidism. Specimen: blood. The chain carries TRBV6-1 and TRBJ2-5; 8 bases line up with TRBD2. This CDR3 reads CASSIVAGRWETQYF. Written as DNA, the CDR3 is TGTGCCAGCAGTATTGTAGCGGGGAGATGGGAGACCCAGTACTTC.